This paragraph covers one TCR beta chain sequence. Its binding antigen is unknown. Base qualities are missing; no much larger clone stands one base away. High-throughput TCR beta sequencing profiled peripheral blood CD8+ and CD4+ T cells from healthy donors, Susac syndrome patients and multiple sclerosis patients. Recently defined diagnostic criteria for definite or probable disease were met by the Susac syndrome patients. CD8+ TEMRA cells were enriched by FACS, while bulk CD8+ and CD4+ T cells were purified by magnetic negative isolation. Blood was drawn into EDTA tubes, processed within 24 hours, and PBMCs were isolated by density gradient centrifugation. PBMCs intended for TCR sequencing were cryopreserved in liquid nitrogen and were subsequently thawed in a 37 degrees C water bath. A purity of at least 90% was achieved for sorted or isolated CD4+, CD8+ and CD8+ TEMRA cells. RNA was extracted using the RNeasy kit, and roughly 0.45 to 1 microgram was reverse transcribed with random hexamers. The immunoSEQ multiplex PCR assay, which covers 54 Vbeta and 13 Jbeta segments, was used to amplify TCR beta CDR3 regions. Bias from PCR amplification was corrected by using a synthetic template baseline for primer optimization and for computational correction. As for the original processing: Reads were annotated to V, D and J genes per IMGT and analyzed with immunoSEQ Analyzer, keeping only productive sequences. To calculate clonality, Shannon entropy was normalized by log2 of the number of productive unique sequences and then subtracted from one. For each patient and control, public and private clones were evaluated within the 100 most prevalent clones. Clones were defined as Susac-specific when absent from the healthy and MS cohorts, from about 970 published viral clones and from other ImmuneACCESS disease sequences. Clones were called with MiXCR by TCRdb after fastp trimmed the public reads at Q25, and only in-frame beta chains were retained. Rows with one shared CDR3 protein collapse into an entry with the most common genes and DNA. TCRdb's processing, not the authors' own work, is the source of the V and J calls. This sample lists nearly 110,000 distinct CDR3 sequences; approximately 94% were detected once. The biggest ten clones account for about 0.41% of the sample.

Spanning cysteine to phenylalanine, the CDR3 consists of 13 amino acids. Left in the record is the CDR3 DNA by itself, 39 bases read in frame from the first base. V is shortened by 1 base, J by 3 bases, and the region joining them spans 6 bases. According to the germline V gene (reference sequence), CDR1 reads SEHNR and CDR2 reads FQNEAQ. The data originate from a study of CD8 T cells in Susac syndrome (dated by TCRdb to the late 2010s). For context, the study as a whole: Of the Susac syndrome patients who were sequenced, 5 or 6 had clinically active disease and roughly 8 were in clinical remission. CD8+ T cell repertoire clonality was compared between about a dozen healthy donors, some 14 Susac syndrome patients and approximately 15 multiple sclerosis patients. Repertoire sequencing was used to test whether CD8+ T cell activation and differentiation in Susac syndrome was antigen driven. At the time of blood withdrawal, Susac syndrome patients were either therapy-naive, taking corticosteroids (with some also receiving IVIg), or on IVIg alone. Summary of the overall study and its limitations: Clonal expansion was seen in Susac syndrome CD8+ repertoires, peaking in CD8+ TEMRA cells and being greater in clinically active patients than in remitting ones. In the total CD8+ and CD8+ TEMRA repertoires, sixteen and five Susac-specific public clones, respectively, were identified. The number of individuals in the TCR sequencing and HLA analysis was recognized as being relatively small.

This TCR was sampled from a human donor with Susac syndrome. The chain employs TRBV7-9 and TRBJ1-1; the D gene identity is not certain. The specimen was CD8+ T cells from PBMCs. The nucleotide sequence reads TGTGCCAGCAGCTTAGACGCCTACACTGAAGCTTTCTTT. The encoded protein is CASSLDAYTEAFF.